This T cell receptor beta chain was sequenced for a study of identical twins. There are 16 residues in the CDR3. From germline, CDR1 is GTSNPN and CDR2 SVGIG (reference sequence). The V and J ends lost 2 bases and 3 bases respectively, with 20 bases between them. Template switching added a universal primer site, and cDNA bore unique molecular identifiers. TCRdb itself ran the 5' RACE reads through MiXCR, one entry per CDR3 protein. This sample yields 200,000 to 250,000 distinct CDR3 sequences, of which about 11% are seen a single time; more than 8.5% belongs to the top ten. The rearrangement uses TRBV30 and TRBJ2-7, with D perhaps matching TRBD2 (6 bases). Sequencing was carried out using memory T cells sorted from blood. This clonotype was sampled from a man aged 45-65 years in good health. The CDR3 bases are TGTGCCTGGAGTATGTCTAGCGCTCAGAGGGGCTACGAGCAGTACTTC. Protein: CAWSMSSAQRGYEQYF. Using reference TRBV30 and TRBJ2-7 for the parts outside the CDR3, the full variable domain is SQTIHQWPATLVQPVGSPLSLECTVEGTSNPNLYWYRQAAGRGLQLLFYSVGIGQISSEVPQNLSASRPQDRQFILSSKKLLLSDSGFYLCAWSMSSAQRGYEQYFGPGTRLTVT.